Included here is one TCR beta chain sequence, with context. These data belong to a study of blood T cell repertoires in COVID-19. Turning to the study itself: The cDNA or gDNA used as material had been derived from T cells, B-cell-depleted T cells, or PBMCs.

Only in-frame clones appear in the TCRdb table, and some are missing; sequencing was by immunoSEQ multiplex PCR. Among roughly 80,000 clones, 90% to 95% were seen once, and the ten largest hold around 2.6%. The CDR3 spans 12 residues. Trimming took off 1 base at V and 14 bases at J, with 12 bases between the two ends. Germline CDR1 is MDHEN and CDR2 is SYDVKM. The source is a middle-aged man with COVID-19, enrolled during active disease. The V call is TRBV28, the J call TRBJ2-1; possibly TRBD2 for D (5 bases). Input material: peripheral blood. CDR3 sequence (DNA): TGTGCCAGCAGTTTATCCACCCCCGGGGAGTTCTTC. Its protein product is CASSLSTPGEFF.